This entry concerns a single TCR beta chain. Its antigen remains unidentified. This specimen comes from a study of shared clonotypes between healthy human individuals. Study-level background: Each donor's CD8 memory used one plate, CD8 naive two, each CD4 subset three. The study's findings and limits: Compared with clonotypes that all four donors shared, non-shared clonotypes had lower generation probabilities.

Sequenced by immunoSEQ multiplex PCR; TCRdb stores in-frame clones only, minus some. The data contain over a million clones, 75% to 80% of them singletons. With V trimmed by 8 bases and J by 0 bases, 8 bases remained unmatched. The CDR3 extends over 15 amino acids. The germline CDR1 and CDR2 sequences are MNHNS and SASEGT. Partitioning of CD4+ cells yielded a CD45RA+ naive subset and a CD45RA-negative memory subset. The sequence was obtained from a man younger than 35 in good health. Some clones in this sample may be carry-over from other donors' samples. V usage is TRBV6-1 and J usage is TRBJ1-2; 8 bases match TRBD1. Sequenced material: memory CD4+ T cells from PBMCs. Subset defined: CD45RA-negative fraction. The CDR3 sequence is CASSQGAGANYGYTF. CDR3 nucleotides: TGTGCCAGCTCCCAGGGGGCAGGAGCTAACTATGGCTACACCTTC.